Presented here are 7 T cell receptor beta chains from one specimen sequenced in a study of T cells in Graves' hyperthyroidism and ophthalmopathy (dated by TCRdb to between 2018 and 2021). The library was prepared using multiplex PCR. The instrument given in TCRdb is Illumina HiSeq 2000. The TCR beta CDR3 regions were amplified from RNA transcripts. For the first round of RT-PCR on the TCR CDR3, the HTBI primer set was used together with the Qiagen OneStep RT-PCR kit. TCRdb applied fastp at Q25 and MiXCR to the public reads, then kept only in-frame beta chains. When rows share a CDR3 protein, they turn into one entry using the most common DNA and genes. Within this sample are hundreds of thousands of distinct CDR3 sequences, with about 17% of them counted one time only. The ten largest clones represent 16% of the sample. The sample comprised blood. The receptors come from a woman in her forties or fifties with Graves' hyperthyroidism that later progressed to Graves' ophthalmopathy.

This clonotype appeared many times. The chain carries TRBV7-9 and TRBJ2-3; 8 bases fit TRBD1. CDR1 is SEHNR, CDR2 FQNEAQ, per germline (reference sequence). Unmatched junction bases numbered 8, after V lost 5 bases and J lost 4 bases. The CDR3 consists of 15 residues. The CDR3 nucleotides are TGTGCCAGCAGCCTATATCAGGGGGCCCCAGATACGCAGTATTTT. Translating gives CASSLYQGAPDTQYF.

This clonotype was seen at least ten times. This chain joins TRBV20-1 and TRBJ2-5, with 8 bases matching TRBD1. The CDR3 has 15 residues. Trimming removed 4 bases from V and 4 bases from J; junction bases left unmatched: 11. The V gene's germline CDR1 is DFQATT and CDR2 SNEGSKA (reference sequence). CDR3: CSAIPGQGWRETQYF. The CDR3 DNA reads TGCAGTGCTATCCCTGGACAGGGATGGCGAGAGACCCAGTACTTC.

This clonotype was found a few times. This chain links TRBV7-9 with TRBJ1-1; no definite D call. Germline loops: CDR1 SEHNR, CDR2 FQNEAQ (reference sequence). This CDR3 has 15 residues. Trimming cost V 3 bases and J 1 base, with 12 bases left between them. This CDR3 is CASSFENQRNTEAFF. In DNA, the CDR3 is TGTGCCAGCAGCTTCGAGAACCAGAGGAACACTGAAGCTTTCTTT. Complete variable domain (other parts from reference TRBV7-9 and TRBJ1-1): DTGVSQNPRHKITKRGQNVTFRCDPISEHNRLYWYRQTLGQGPEFLTYFQNEAQLEKSRLLSDRFSAERPKGSFSTLEIQRTEQGDSAMYLCASSFENQRNTEAFFGQGTRLTVV.

The chain employs TRBV7-9 and TRBJ2-2; the D call may be TRBD1 or TRBD2 (5 bases each). Germline-derived CDR1 and CDR2 are SEHNR and FQNEAQ (reference sequence). V lost 2 bases, J lost 7 bases, and 26 bases lay in between. The CDR3 runs 19 residues. The CDR3 loop reads CASSLQSSPGLEMNGELFF. The CDR3 DNA sequence: TGTGCCAGCAGCTTACAATCATCCCCGGGGCTAGAAATGAACGGGGAGCTGTTTTTT.

The chain combines TRBV5-6 with TRBJ1-1, with TRBD1 as a possible D gene (6 bases). The CDR3 extends over 15 amino acids. Trimming pared 2 bases from V and 4 bases from J, leaving 15 bases between. CDR1 and CDR2 (germline): SGHDT, YYEEEE. The chain's CDR3 is CASSFLRGLGTEAFF. The CDR3 region has the DNA TGTGCCAGCAGCTTCTTGCGGGGGCTTGGCACTGAAGCTTTCTTT.

This clonotype was counted many times. The rearrangement links TRBV7-2 to TRBJ2-1; possible D gene TRBD1, 5 bases. V gave up 1 base and J gave up 9 bases, with 10 bases separating them. CDR3 length equals 13 residues. In germline, CDR1 is SGHTA, CDR2 FQGNSA. CDR3 bases: TGTGCCAGCAGCTTAGTAGGGGCAGGTGAGCAGTTCTTC. Protein sequence: CASSLVGAGEQFF. The complete variable domain, with remaining parts taken from reference TRBV7-2 and TRBJ2-1, reads GAGVSQSPSNKVTEKGKDVELRCDPISGHTALYWYRQSLGQGLEFLIYFQGNSAPDKSGLPSDRFSAERTGGSVSTLTIQRTQQEDSAVYLCASSLVGAGEQFFGPGTRLTVL.

This clonotype was seen a handful of times. Here the CDR3 omits its conserved ending phenylalanine or tryptophan, so a read error is the likely source. This chain uses TRBV20-1 with TRBJ2-3; D is unresolved. There are 12 residues in the CDR3. The ends were cut back, 2 bases at V and 2 bases at J, with 5 bases in the middle. The germline CDR1 and CDR2 sequences are DFQATT and SNEGSKA (reference sequence). The CDR3 region has the DNA TGCAGTGCTAGATCCTTCACAGATACGCAGTATCTT. Translation: CSARSFTDTQYL.